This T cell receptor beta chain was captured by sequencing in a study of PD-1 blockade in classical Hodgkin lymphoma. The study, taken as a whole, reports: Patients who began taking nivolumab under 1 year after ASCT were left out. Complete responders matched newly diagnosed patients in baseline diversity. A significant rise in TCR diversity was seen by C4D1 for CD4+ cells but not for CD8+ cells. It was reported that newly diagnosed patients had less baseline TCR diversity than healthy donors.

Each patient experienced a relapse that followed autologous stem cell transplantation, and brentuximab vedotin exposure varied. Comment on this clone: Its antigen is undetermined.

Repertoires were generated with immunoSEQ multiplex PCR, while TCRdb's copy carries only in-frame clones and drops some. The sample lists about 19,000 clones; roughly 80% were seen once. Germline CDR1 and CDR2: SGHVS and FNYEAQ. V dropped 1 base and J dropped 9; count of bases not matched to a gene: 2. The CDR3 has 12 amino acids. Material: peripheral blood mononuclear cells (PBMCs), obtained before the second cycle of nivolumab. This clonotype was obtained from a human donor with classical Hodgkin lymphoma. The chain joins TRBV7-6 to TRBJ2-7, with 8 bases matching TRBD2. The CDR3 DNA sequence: TGTGCCAGCAGCTTAGGCGGGAGGCCGCAGTACTTC. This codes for CASSLGGRPQYF.